The 30 T cell receptor beta chains given below trace back to one sample, sequenced in a study of regulatory T cells in long-lasting Graves disease. Investigators prepared the TCR beta libraries by applying iRepertoire HTBI primers and Arm-PCR of CDR3 regions. MiXCR was run by TCRdb on the multiplex PCR reads, yielding one entry per CDR3 protein. The table includes about 540,000 distinct CDR3 sequences, roughly 12% detected once. Noted time point: newly diagnosed GD, antithyroid drugs for less than 3 months. RNA isolated from PBMCs was used to make the TCR library. The same data also went into a second study, on T cells in Graves' hyperthyroidism and ophthalmopathy.

The sequencing used peripheral blood mononuclear cells (PBMCs), collected at new diagnosis, from a patient treated with antithyroid drugs. The receptor source for this set is a man under 40 with Graves disease.

Turning to this clonotype: This may come from a read error, since a much larger clone is one base off. This rearrangement joins TRBV3-1 to TRBJ2-1, with D perhaps given as TRBD1 or TRBD2 (6 bases each). Germline lookup yields CDR1 LGHDT and CDR2 YNNKEL (reference sequence). The CDR3 has 14 amino acids. V lost 2 bases and J 9 bases, leaving 14 bases between the germline ends. CDR3 sequence (DNA): TGTGCCAGCAGCCAACAAGGGGGGAGCGGTGAGCAGTTCTTC. This translates into CASSQQGGSGEQFF.

Many counts were recorded for this clonotype. The chain joins TRBV29-1 to TRBJ2-5; D is ambiguous. Deletions cut 5 bases from V and 0 bases from J, with 16 bases between. Germline V gene sequence: CDR1 SQVTM, CDR2 ANQGSEA. This CDR3 spans 15 amino acids. The CDR3 bases are TGCAGCGTTCCCCCGACTGGAACTAACCAAGAGACCCAGTACTTC. It yields the protein CSVPPTGTNQETQYF.

This clonotype was detected many times. The chain carries TRBV20-1 and TRBJ2-5, with 8 bases that match TRBD2. CDR3 length: 16 amino acids. Trimming at V came to 0 bases and at J to 0 bases, leaving 6 bases not matched to a gene. Germline V lookup: CDR1 DFQATT, CDR2 SNEGSKA (reference sequence). In nucleotides, the CDR3 is TGCAGTGCTAGAGATGACAGCGGGGGACACCAAGAGACCCAGTACTTC. This encodes CSARDDSGGHQETQYF.

This clonotype occurred many times. This rearrangement joins TRBV6-2 or TRBV6-3 to TRBJ2-7; TRBD2 is a possible D gene (5 bases). CDR3 length: 14 residues. The germline gives CDR1 MNHEY, CDR2 SVGEGT. Trimming shortened V by 7 bases and J by 1 base, and 14 bases separated the two germline ends. The DNA of the CDR3 is TGTGCCAGCATTCTAAGACCGGGATCCTACGAGCAGTACTTC. Protein: CASILRPGSYEQYF.

About this clonotype: This sequence may be a read error, since a much larger clone differs from it by one base. The gene calls are TRBV10-3 and TRBJ1-1, with 7 bases lining up with TRBD1. The germline V gene has CDR1 ENHRY and CDR2 SYGVKD. CDR3 size: 13 residues. Written as DNA, the CDR3 is TGTACCATCAGTGAAGGGGGCTGGACTGAAGCTTTCTTT. It codes for CTISEGGWTEAFF.

This chain links TRBV7-6 with TRBJ2-7; D is unresolved. V shed 4 bases and J shed 2 bases, with 18 bases lying between them. This CDR3 is 16 amino acids long. The V gene's germline CDR1 is SGHVS and CDR2 FNYEAQ. Written as DNA, the CDR3 is TGTGCCAGCAGCTCATACGCGGAAAAGAACCCCTACGAGCAGTACTTC. Translation gives CASSSYAEKNPYEQYF.

This clonotype was detected ten times or more. V usage is TRBV9 and J usage is TRBJ2-1; D remains unclear. Germline CDR1 is SGDLS and CDR2 is YYNGEE. The CDR3 spans 13 residues. V lost 0 bases and J 8 bases, leaving 9 bases between the germline ends. This CDR3 reads CASSVDFGDEQFF. Here the CDR3 DNA reads TGTGCCAGCAGCGTAGACTTCGGAGATGAGCAGTTCTTC.

The sample holds many counts of this clonotype. The chain uses TRBV29-1 and TRBJ2-1, with 8 nucleotides matching TRBD2. V was pared by 6 bases and J by 4 bases, with 8 bases of the junction left unmatched. The length of the CDR3 is 14 residues. In germline, CDR1 is SQVTM, CDR2 ANQGSEA. This CDR3 reads CSVVLAEGYNEQFF. CDR3 nucleotide sequence: TGCAGCGTCGTACTAGCGGAGGGGTACAATGAGCAGTTCTTC.

This clonotype was seen only a few times. This sequence joins TRBV29-1 and TRBJ1-3; possible D gene TRBD1, 6 bases. Trimming removed 4 bases from V and 0 bases from J, with 16 bases in between. The CDR3 has 16 residues. CDR1 and CDR2 from the germline V gene are SQVTM and ANQGSEA. CDR3 DNA: TGCAGCGTTGCAACCGACAGGTTGAACTCTGGAAACACCATATATTTT. Translation: CSVATDRLNSGNTIYF.

The chain links TRBV20-1 to TRBJ2-2, with 12 bases identical to TRBD2. The CDR3 has 18 residues. Germline V CDR1 and CDR2: DFQATT, SNEGSKA (reference sequence). V lost 0 bases and J lost 7; bases outside the gene matches: 12. The CDR3 protein is CSARDARLAGEPGGELFF. DNA for the CDR3: TGCAGTGCTAGAGATGCTCGACTAGCGGGGGAGCCGGGCGGGGAGCTGTTTTTT.

This clonotype was counted at least ten times. The V call is TRBV7-9, the J call TRBJ2-2, with D maybe TRBD2 (5 bases). Germline loops: CDR1 SEHNR, CDR2 FQNEAQ (reference sequence). The CDR3 is 15 amino acids. With 7 bases removed from V and 7 bases from J, the gap between germline ends came to 19 bases. The CDR3 nucleotides read TGTGCCAGCATCATCGGGTGGGAGTCCGGCGGGGAGCTGTTTTTT. Translated, it gives CASIIGWESGGELFF.

The chain uses TRBV19 and TRBJ1-4; D is uncertain. Germline V gives CDR1 LNHDA, CDR2 SQIVND (reference sequence). The length of the CDR3 is 14 residues. Trimming removed 6 bases from V and 6 bases from J, with 14 bases in between. The CDR3 DNA is TGTGCCAGTAGCAAGGTGGGGTCGGATGAAAAACTGTTTTTT. Protein product: CASSKVGSDEKLFF.

This chain uses TRBV19 with TRBJ2-7; the match to TRBD1 covers 8 bases. Germline V gene sequence: CDR1 LNHDA, CDR2 SQIVND (reference sequence). With V trimmed by 9 bases and J by 0 bases, 4 bases remained unmatched. CDR3 length: 13 residues. The CDR3 sequence: CASRDRYSYEQYF. The CDR3 coding sequence is TGTGCCAGCAGGGACAGGTACTCCTACGAGCAGTACTTC.

This clonotype was detected many times. J is TRBJ2-5 and V is TRBV2; tentatively, D is TRBD1 (6 bases). This CDR3 has 14 amino acids. Trimming removed 3 bases from V and 2 bases from J, with 10 bases in between. CDR1 SNHLY and CDR2 FYNNEI come from the germline V gene. CDR3 nucleotide sequence: TGTGCCAGCAGTGACTGGACAGTTCAAGAGACCCAGTACTTC. This sequence encodes CASSDWTVQETQYF.

V usage is TRBV7-9 and J usage is TRBJ1-4; TRBD1 aligns across 10 bases. In germline, CDR1 is SEHNR, CDR2 FQNEAQ (reference sequence). The V segment lost 5 bases and the J segment 8 bases; nucleotides outside the gene matches: 5. The CDR3 has 14 residues. This chain's CDR3 is CASSETGGQEKLFF. CDR3 bases: TGTGCCAGCAGCGAGACAGGGGGCCAAGAAAAACTGTTTTTT.

The chain recombines TRBV19 with TRBJ2-3, with 7 bases aligning to TRBD2. Germline-derived CDR1 and CDR2 are LNHDA and SQIVND (reference sequence). With 3 bases clipped from V and 5 bases from J, the junction kept 14 bases outside the gene matches. This CDR3 region has 17 residues. The CDR3 reads CASSIQLRAGSEDTQYF. CDR3 in DNA: TGTGCCAGTAGTATTCAATTGAGAGCGGGATCGGAAGATACGCAGTATTTT.

This clonotype came up many times. The chain has TRBV24-1 and TRBJ2-1; 10 bases map to TRBD2. The junction had 16 bases not matched to a gene; V was cut back by 3 bases and J by 9 bases. CDR1 KGHDR and CDR2 SFDVKD come from the germline V gene. The CDR3 covers 18 residues. CDR3 nucleotide sequence: TGTGCCACCAGTGATGGGGGTGGGCTAGCGGGAGTACTGAGTGAGCAGTTCTTC. It is translated as CATSDGGGLAGVLSEQFF.

CDR3 DNA sequence: TGTGCCAGCAGAGATATCTTACACTATGGCTACACCTTC. This sequence encodes CASRDILHYGYTF. V and J are TRBV6-1 and TRBJ1-2; D gene ambiguous. Germline V gene lookup returns CDR1 MNHNS and CDR2 SASEGT. The ends were cut back, 6 bases at V and 3 bases at J, with 11 bases in the middle. CDR3 length: 13 amino acids.

This chain links TRBV18 with TRBJ2-7, with no clear D. Germline V gene sequence: CDR1 KGHSH, CDR2 LQKENI. CDR3 length equals 14 residues. V shed 2 bases and J shed 6 bases, with 14 bases lying between them. CDR3 in amino acids: CASSPISQMPEQYF. CDR3 in DNA: TGTGCCAGCTCACCAATCAGCCAGATGCCCGAGCAGTACTTC.

The table lists this clonotype with a few counts. The chain uses TRBV7-6 and TRBJ1-1, with TRBD1 as a possible D gene (5 bases). The V gene's germline CDR1 is SGHVS and CDR2 FNYEAQ. V dropped 4 bases and J dropped 3 bases, with 12 bases sitting between them. The CDR3 has 14 residues. The CDR3 region is CASSSFRGDTEAFF. CDR3 nucleotides: TGTGCCAGCAGCTCCTTTCGAGGGGACACTGAAGCTTTCTTT.

This clonotype appeared many times. The V call is TRBV2, the J call TRBJ2-7, with a tentative D call TRBD1 (5 bases). With 4 bases removed from V and 3 bases from J, the gap between germline ends came to 13 bases. Germline CDR1 reads SNHLY; CDR2 reads FYNNEI. This CDR3 comprises 14 residues. CDR3 in amino acids: CASSGQGMGYEQYF. The CDR3 DNA reads as TGTGCCAGCAGTGGCCAGGGAATGGGCTACGAGCAGTACTTC. The full variable domain, in which reference TRBV2 and TRBJ2-7 provide the parts outside the CDR3, is EPEVTQTPSHQVTQMGQEVILRCVPISNHLYFYWYRQILGQKVEFLVSFYNNEISEKSEIFDDQFSVERPDGSNFTLKIRSTKLEDSAMYFCASSGQGMGYEQYFGPGTRLTVT.

A remark on this clonotype: This may be a read error: a much more frequent sequence differs by one nucleotide. The rearrangement uses TRBV18 and TRBJ1-4; D is possibly TRBD1 (5 bases). This CDR3 has 15 amino acids. The germline V gene encodes CDR1 KGHSH and CDR2 LQKENI. CDR3: CASSYYAGTGEELFF. For the CDR3, the DNA is TGTGCCAGCTCATACTACGCCGGGACTGGTGAAGAACTGTTTTTT.

This chain links TRBV7-9 with TRBJ1-3; D unclear. The CDR3 contains 14 residues. The germline gives CDR1 SEHNR, CDR2 FQNEAQ (reference sequence). V gave up 4 bases and J gave up 2 bases, with 9 bases separating them. In DNA form, the CDR3 reads TGTGCCAGCAGCTCCGACCTAGCTGGAAACACCATATATTTT. Protein sequence: CASSSDLAGNTIYF.

This clonotype appeared a few times. A single base separates this from a much larger clone, so it may be a read error. The rearrangement links TRBV3-1 to TRBJ2-1, with D unresolved. The V end lost 2 bases, the J end lost 6 bases, and 2 bases lay between the germline ends. This CDR3 is built from 11 residues. The V gene's germline CDR1 is LGHDT and CDR2 YNNKEL (reference sequence). CDR3 sequence: CASSQLNEQFF. For the CDR3, the DNA is TGTGCCAGCAGCCAACTCAATGAGCAGTTCTTC.

The table lists this clonotype with a count of one. A much larger clone is a single base away; this may be a read error. The chain carries TRBV6-1 and TRBJ1-2; D possibly corresponds to TRBD1 (6 bases). The germline gives CDR1 MNHNS, CDR2 SASEGT. This CDR3 comprises 15 residues. CDR3 amino acids: CASRPADRTGYGYAF. The CDR3 nucleotides read TGTGCCAGCAGGCCGGCTGACAGGACCGGTTATGGCTACGCCTTC.

The rearrangement uses TRBV12-3 or TRBV12-4 and TRBJ1-6, with 7 bases lining up with TRBD1. The CDR3 loop spans 15 amino acids. Trimming took 5 bases from V and 2 from J; bases not matched to a gene: 3. In DNA, the CDR3 is TGTGCCAGCAGTAGACAGGGCCCCTATAATTCACCCCTCCACTTT. Its protein product is CASSRQGPYNSPLHF.

This clonotype was seen at least ten times. The V call is TRBV12-5, the J call TRBJ2-3; D is possibly TRBD1 (5 bases). Trimming cost V 6 bases and J 6 bases, with 7 bases left between them. Germline V gives CDR1 LGHNT, CDR2 FRNRAP. The CDR3 runs 11 residues. The CDR3 DNA sequence: TGTGCTAGTGGCAGGGTCGATACGCAGTATTTT. Protein sequence: CASGRVDTQYF.

This chain uses TRBV30 with TRBJ2-1, with TRBD2 matching 13 bases. Trimming took 5 bases from V and 7 from J; bases not matched to a gene: 11. Per the germline V gene, CDR1 is GTSNPN and CDR2 is SVGIG (reference sequence). The CDR3 is 16 residues long. CDR3 sequence reads: CAWGGGGLAGDNEQFF. The CDR3 DNA sequence: TGTGCCTGGGGGGGGGGAGGACTAGCGGGAGATAATGAGCAGTTCTTC.

The genes are TRBV12-5 and TRBJ2-5; no clear D. Germline V gene lookup returns CDR1 LGHNT and CDR2 FRNRAP. The CDR3 contains 13 residues. Trimming pared 0 bases from V and 5 bases from J, leaving 7 bases between. CDR3 sequence: CASGLVPVETQYF. Written as DNA, the CDR3 is TGTGCTAGTGGTTTGGTACCGGTGGAGACCCAGTACTTC.

The chain joins TRBV6-1 to TRBJ1-5; no clear D gene. Trimming pared 7 bases from V and 5 bases from J, leaving 12 bases between. The germline CDR1 and CDR2 sequences are MNHNS and SASEGT. The CDR3 consists of 13 residues. The CDR3 DNA reads TGTGCCAGCATCCCCTCCCCCTATCAGCCCCAGCATTTT. Its protein is CASIPSPYQPQHF.